This T cell receptor beta chain came from a study of tumor-infiltrating lymphocytes in primary liver carcinoma. Across the study: Recorded tumor stage was T1-T3 N0M0, with diameters of about 4.2 to 10 cm.

The J segment lost 4 bases and the V segment lost 6 bases, leaving 13 bases of the junction unmatched. From germline, CDR1 is MDHEN and CDR2 SYDVKM. The CDR3 is made up of 16 amino acids. This clonotype was seen more than once but under ten times. A constant-region primer primed TCR beta cDNA synthesis from 450 to 550 ng of total RNA. Investigators got TCR beta libraries out of three nested multiplex PCR rounds, done with slightly modified ARM-PCR. The two initial PCR rounds, about 9 cycles each, used TRBV1-TRBV30 forward and C-beta reverse primers. From the multiplex PCR reads, TCRdb called clonotypes with MiXCR, one entry per CDR3 protein. The sample includes about 330,000 distinct CDR3 sequences, roughly 61% of them seen just once. Germline DNA was also extracted, and blood RNA derived from unsorted whole blood.

Sequencing input: peripheral blood. The chain is built from TRBV28 and TRBJ2-3; 7 nucleotides agree with TRBD2. This clonotype was sampled from a man aged 40-49 years with primary liver carcinoma and hepatitis B virus infection. The CDR3 DNA reads as TGTGCCAGCAGCCCCCATTCCGGCGGGAGAGCAGATACGCAGTATTTT. Its protein product is CASSPHSGGRADTQYF. Variable domain in full (rest from reference TRBV28 and TRBJ2-3): DVKVTQSSRYLVKRTGEKVFLECVQDMDHENMFWYRQDPGLGLRLIYFSYDVKMKEKGDIPEGYSVSREKKERFSLILESASTNQTSMYLCASSPHSGGRADTQYFGPGTRLTVL.